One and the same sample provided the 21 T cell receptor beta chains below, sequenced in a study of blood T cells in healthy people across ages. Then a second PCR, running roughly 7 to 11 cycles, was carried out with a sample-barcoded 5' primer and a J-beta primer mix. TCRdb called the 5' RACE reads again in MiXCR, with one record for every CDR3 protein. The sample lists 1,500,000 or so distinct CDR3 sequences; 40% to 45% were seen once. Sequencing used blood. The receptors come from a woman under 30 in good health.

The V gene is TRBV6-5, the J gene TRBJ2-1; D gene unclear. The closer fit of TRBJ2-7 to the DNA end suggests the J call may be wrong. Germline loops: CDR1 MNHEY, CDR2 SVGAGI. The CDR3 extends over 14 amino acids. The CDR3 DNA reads TGTGCCAGCAAGATGGGCAACTCCTACAATGAGCAGTACTTC. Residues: CASKMGNSYNEQYF.

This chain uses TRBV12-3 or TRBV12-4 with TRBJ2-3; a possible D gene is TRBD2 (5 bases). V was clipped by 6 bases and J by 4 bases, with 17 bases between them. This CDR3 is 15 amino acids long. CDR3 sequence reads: CASRTLGKGADTQYF. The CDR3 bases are TGTGCCAGCAGAACGCTCGGGAAAGGCGCAGATACGCAGTATTTT.

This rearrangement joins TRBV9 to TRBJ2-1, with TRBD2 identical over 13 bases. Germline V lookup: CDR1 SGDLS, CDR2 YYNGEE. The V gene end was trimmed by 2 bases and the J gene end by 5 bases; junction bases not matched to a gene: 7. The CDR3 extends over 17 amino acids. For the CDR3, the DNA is TGTGCCAGCAGCGTGAGGAGAACTAGCGGGAGGGACAATGAGCAGTTCTTC. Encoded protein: CASSVRRTSGRDNEQFF.

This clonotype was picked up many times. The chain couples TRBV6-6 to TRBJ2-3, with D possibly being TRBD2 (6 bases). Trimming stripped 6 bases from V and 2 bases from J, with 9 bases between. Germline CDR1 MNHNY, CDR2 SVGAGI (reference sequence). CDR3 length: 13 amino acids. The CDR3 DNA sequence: TGTGCCAGCAGCCCGGGACTCACAGATACGCAGTATTTT. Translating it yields CASSPGLTDTQYF.

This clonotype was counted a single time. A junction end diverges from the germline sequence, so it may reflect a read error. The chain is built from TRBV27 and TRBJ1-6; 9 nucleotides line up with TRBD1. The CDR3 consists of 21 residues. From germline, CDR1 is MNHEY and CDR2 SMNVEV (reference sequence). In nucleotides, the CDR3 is TGTGCCAGCAGATCCGGGGGGCTTGGACAGGGGTTGAGCTCCTATAATTTACCCCTCCACTTT. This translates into CASRSGGLGQGLSSYNLPLHF.

CDR3 residues: CASSFGTVNTIYF. DNA for the CDR3: TGTGCCAGCAGTTTCGGGACAGTCAACACCATATATTTT. V is TRBV12-3 or TRBV12-4 and J is TRBJ1-3; 7 bases line up with TRBD1. Unmatched junction bases numbered 3, after V lost 3 bases and J lost 7 bases. The CDR3 contains 13 residues.

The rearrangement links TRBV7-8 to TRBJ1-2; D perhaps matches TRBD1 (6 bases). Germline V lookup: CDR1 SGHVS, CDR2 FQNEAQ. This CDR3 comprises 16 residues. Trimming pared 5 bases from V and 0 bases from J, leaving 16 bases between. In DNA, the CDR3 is TGTGCCAGCAGCCTAGGGATGGGACATCCTAACTATGGCTACACCTTC. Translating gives CASSLGMGHPNYGYTF. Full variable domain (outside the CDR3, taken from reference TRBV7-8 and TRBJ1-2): GAGVSQSPRYKVAKRGQDVALRCDPISGHVSLFWYQQALGQGPEFLTYFQNEAQLDKSGLPSDRFFAERPEGSVSTLKIQRTQQEDSAVYLCASSLGMGHPNYGYTFGSGTRLTVV.

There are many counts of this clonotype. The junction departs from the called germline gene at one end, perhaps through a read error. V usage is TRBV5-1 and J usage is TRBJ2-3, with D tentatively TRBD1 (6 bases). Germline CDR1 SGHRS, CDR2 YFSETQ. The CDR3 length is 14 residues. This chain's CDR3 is CASSLQGFTDTQYF. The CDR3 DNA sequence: TGTGCCAGCAGTTTACAGGGTTTCACAGATACGCAGTATTTT.

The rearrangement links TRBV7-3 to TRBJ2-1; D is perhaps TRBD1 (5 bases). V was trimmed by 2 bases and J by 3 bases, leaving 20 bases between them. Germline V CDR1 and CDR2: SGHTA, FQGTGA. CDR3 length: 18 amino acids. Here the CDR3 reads CASSLSAGRTRYYNEQFF. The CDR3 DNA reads TGTGCCAGCAGCTTATCGGCCGGTAGGACACGGTACTACAATGAGCAGTTCTTC.

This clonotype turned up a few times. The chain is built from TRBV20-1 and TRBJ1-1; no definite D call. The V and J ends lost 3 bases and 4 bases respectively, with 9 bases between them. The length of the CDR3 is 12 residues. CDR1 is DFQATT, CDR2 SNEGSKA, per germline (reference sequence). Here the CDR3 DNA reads TGCAGTGCTAGTGGTATGGGCACTGAAGCTTTCTTT. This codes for CSASGMGTEAFF.

The CDR3 region is CASSLRAGGPDTQYF. DNA for the CDR3: TGTGCCAGCAGCCTGCGGGCGGGGGGGCCAGATACGCAGTATTTT. This chain joins TRBV6-2 or TRBV6-3 and TRBJ2-3, with 9 bases lining up with TRBD2. In germline, CDR1 is MNHEY, CDR2 SVGEGT. This CDR3 contains 15 residues. After removal of 6 bases from V and 4 bases from J, the junction contained 8 bases not matched to a gene.

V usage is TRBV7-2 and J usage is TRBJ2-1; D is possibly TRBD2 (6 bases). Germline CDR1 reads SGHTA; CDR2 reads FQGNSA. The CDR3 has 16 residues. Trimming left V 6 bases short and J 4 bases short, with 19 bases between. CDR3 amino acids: CASSTGVGGRYNEQFF. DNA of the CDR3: TGTGCCAGCAGTACGGGTGTGGGAGGTCGGTACAATGAGCAGTTCTTC.

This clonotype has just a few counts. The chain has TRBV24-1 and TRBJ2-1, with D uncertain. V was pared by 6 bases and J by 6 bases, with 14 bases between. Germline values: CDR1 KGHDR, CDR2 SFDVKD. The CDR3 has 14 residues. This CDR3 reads CATSRTAASNEQFF. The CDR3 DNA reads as TGTGCCACCAGTAGAACGGCGGCGAGCAATGAGCAGTTCTTC.

This chain's CDR3 is CASSPIKGDSYNEQFF. CDR3 nucleotide sequence: TGTGCCAGCAGCCCCATAAAGGGGGACTCCTACAATGAGCAGTTCTTC. J is TRBJ2-1 and V is TRBV11-2, with D perhaps matching TRBD1 (6 bases). V lost 5 bases and J 0 bases, leaving 14 bases between the germline ends. The germline V gene encodes CDR1 SGHAT and CDR2 FQNNGV. This CDR3 contains 16 residues.

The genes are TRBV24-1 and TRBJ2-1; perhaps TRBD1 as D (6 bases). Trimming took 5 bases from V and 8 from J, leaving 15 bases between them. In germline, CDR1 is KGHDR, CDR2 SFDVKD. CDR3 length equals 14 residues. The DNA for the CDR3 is TGTGCCACCAGTGTCACAGGGCGGCTGGATGAGCAGTTCTTC. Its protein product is CATSVTGRLDEQFF.

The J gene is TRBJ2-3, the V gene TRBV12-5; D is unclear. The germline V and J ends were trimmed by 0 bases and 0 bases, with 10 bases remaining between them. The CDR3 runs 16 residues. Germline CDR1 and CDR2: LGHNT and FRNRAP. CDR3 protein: CASGLVHQSSTDTQYF. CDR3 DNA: TGTGCTAGTGGTTTGGTACACCAGTCTAGCACAGATACGCAGTATTTT.

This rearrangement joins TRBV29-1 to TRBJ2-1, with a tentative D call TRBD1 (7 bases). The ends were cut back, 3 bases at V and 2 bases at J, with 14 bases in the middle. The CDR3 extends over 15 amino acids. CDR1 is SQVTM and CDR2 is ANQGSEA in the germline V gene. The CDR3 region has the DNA TGCAGCGTTGAGGAGGGACAGAGAGCCTACAATGAGCAGTTCTTC. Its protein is CSVEEGQRAYNEQFF.

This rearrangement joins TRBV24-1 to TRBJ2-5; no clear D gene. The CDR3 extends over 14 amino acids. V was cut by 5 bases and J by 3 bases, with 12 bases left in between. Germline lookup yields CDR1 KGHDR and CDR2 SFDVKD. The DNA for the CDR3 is TGTGCCACCAGTGGGAGTCCAGCTAAAGAGACCCAGTACTTC. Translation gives CATSGSPAKETQYF.

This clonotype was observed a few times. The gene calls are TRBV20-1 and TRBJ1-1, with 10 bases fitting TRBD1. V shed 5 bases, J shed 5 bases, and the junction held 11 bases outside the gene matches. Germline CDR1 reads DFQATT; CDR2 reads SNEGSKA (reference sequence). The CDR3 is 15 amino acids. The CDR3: CSAYTRDRGGTEAFF. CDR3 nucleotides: TGCAGTGCTTATACTCGGGACAGGGGTGGAACTGAAGCTTTCTTT.

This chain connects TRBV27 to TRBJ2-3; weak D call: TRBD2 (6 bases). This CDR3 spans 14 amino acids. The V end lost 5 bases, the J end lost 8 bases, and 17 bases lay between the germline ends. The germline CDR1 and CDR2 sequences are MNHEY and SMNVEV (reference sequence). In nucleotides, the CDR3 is TGTGCCAGCAGTCCCCCCGGGAGCATACTTACGCAGTATTTT. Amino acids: CASSPPGSILTQYF.

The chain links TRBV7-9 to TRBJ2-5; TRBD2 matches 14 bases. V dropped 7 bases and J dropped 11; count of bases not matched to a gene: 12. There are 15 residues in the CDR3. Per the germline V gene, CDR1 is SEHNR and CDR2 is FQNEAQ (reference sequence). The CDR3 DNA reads TGTGCCAGCACCATAGGGACTAGCGGGAGCCTTGAGCAGTACTTC. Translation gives CASTIGTSGSLEQYF.